The 11 T cell receptor beta chains given below trace back to one sample, sequenced in a study of identical twins. Each CDR3 protein gets one entry after TCRdb re-called the 5' RACE reads with MiXCR. Found here are around 250,000 distinct CDR3 sequences, 9.5% to 15% of them singletons; the top ten hold 4% to 5%. These data were also filed under a second study, of yellow fever vaccine responses in identical twins.

The sample taken for sequencing was memory (CD45RO+) T cells sorted from blood. The receptors derive from a woman aged 18-29 years in good health.

V and J are TRBV18 and TRBJ2-2; perhaps TRBD2 as D (5 bases). Trimming cost V 1 base and J 3 bases, with 12 bases left between them. This CDR3 is built from 16 residues. Germline CDR1 KGHSH, CDR2 LQKENI. The CDR3 sequence is CASSPLRGRDTGELFF. CDR3 DNA: TGTGCCAGCTCACCACTTCGGGGTCGAGACACCGGGGAGCTGTTTTTT.

This clonotype occurred many times. CDR3 coding DNA: TGTGCCAGCAGTTTCCGCGGGTTCTACGAGCAGTACTTC. This sequence encodes CASSFRGFYEQYF. The chain combines TRBV12-3 or TRBV12-4 with TRBJ2-7, with D tentatively TRBD2 (5 bases). The ends were cut back, 3 bases at V and 3 bases at J, with 9 bases in the middle. The CDR3 loop spans 13 amino acids.

There are many counts of this clonotype. The chain employs TRBV6-4 and TRBJ2-1; D remains unclear. The CDR3 length is 12 residues. V shed 2 bases and J shed 8 bases, with 7 bases lying between them. Germline-derived CDR1 and CDR2 are MRHNA and SNTAGT. As DNA, the CDR3 is TGTGCCAGCAGTGACGAATTGCATGAGCAGTTCTTC. It translates to CASSDELHEQFF.

This clonotype appeared a few times. This sequence joins TRBV4-3 and TRBJ2-7; possible D gene TRBD1, 6 bases. There are 15 residues in the CDR3. Trimming removed 1 base from V and 2 bases from J, with 12 bases in between. From germline, CDR1 is LGHNA and CDR2 YSLEER. CDR3 in amino acids: CASSQGWDTPYEQYF. As DNA, the CDR3 is TGCGCCAGCAGCCAAGGGTGGGACACCCCCTACGAGCAGTACTTC.

The rearrangement joins TRBV20-1 to TRBJ1-2, with D perhaps TRBD1 (5 bases). CDR1 is DFQATT, CDR2 SNEGSKA, per germline (reference sequence). The CDR3 runs 12 residues. With 1 base removed from V and 3 bases from J, the gap between germline ends came to 6 bases. The CDR3 region is CSARGGDYGYTF. CDR3 in DNA: TGCAGTGCTAGAGGAGGGGACTATGGCTACACCTTC.

The rearrangement uses TRBV7-2 and TRBJ1-6, with 8 bases aligning to TRBD1. Germline CDR1 is SGHTA and CDR2 is FQGNSA. V gave up 5 bases and J gave up 7 bases; unmatched junction bases: 7. This CDR3 spans 15 amino acids. The CDR3 region is CASSDDRGTNSPLHF. Here the CDR3 DNA reads TGTGCCAGCAGCGACGACAGGGGCACCAATTCACCCCTCCACTTT.

This sequence joins TRBV11-2 and TRBJ2-1; 7 positions match TRBD2. The CDR3 sequence is 15 residues long. Unmatched junction bases numbered 8, after V lost 1 base and J lost 8 bases. Germline V gene lookup returns CDR1 SGHAT and CDR2 FQNNGV. The CDR3 DNA follows: TGTGCCAGCAGCTTAGGCGGGAGAAGTGGTGATGAGCAGTTCTTC. Translation: CASSLGGRSGDEQFF.

This clonotype was observed many times. The chain recombines TRBV7-2 with TRBJ2-7; 8 bases match TRBD1. CDR1 is SGHTA, CDR2 FQGNSA, per germline. The V segment lost 5 bases and the J segment 2 bases; nucleotides outside the gene matches: 5. The CDR3 length is 14 residues. The CDR3 sequence is CASSPPGQAYEQYF. The CDR3 nucleotides are TGTGCCAGCAGCCCGCCGGGACAGGCCTACGAGCAGTACTTC.

The genes are TRBV10-3 and TRBJ2-5, with a tentative D call TRBD2 (6 bases). From germline, CDR1 is ENHRY and CDR2 SYGVKD. V lost 3 bases and J 0 bases, leaving 14 bases between the germline ends. The CDR3 covers 16 residues. The CDR3 loop is CAISDPLANNQETQYF. CDR3 sequence (DNA): TGTGCCATCAGTGACCCTCTAGCGAACAACCAAGAGACCCAGTACTTC.

In this sample, this clonotype turned up a few times. V and J are TRBV15 and TRBJ2-5; D is unresolved. Between the trimmed V and J ends, which lost 0 bases and 7 bases, there was a span of 9 bases. This CDR3 comprises 13 residues. Germline V CDR1 and CDR2: LNHNV, YYDKDF (reference sequence). The CDR3 region is CATSRDPIGTQYF. The CDR3 DNA reads as TGTGCCACCAGCAGAGACCCCATAGGGACCCAGTACTTC.

This clonotype was detected a few times. The chain combines TRBV5-1 with TRBJ2-3; 11 nucleotides agree with TRBD2. V lost 3 bases to trimming and J lost 1 base; unmatched junction nucleotides: 1. CDR1 SGHRS and CDR2 YFSETQ come from the germline V gene. The CDR3 runs 15 residues. CDR3 in amino acids: CASSWGLAGTDTQYF. In DNA form, the CDR3 reads TGCGCCAGCAGCTGGGGACTAGCGGGCACAGATACGCAGTATTTT.